The 9 T cell receptor beta chains presented below share a single source sample, sequenced in a study of response to subunit inactivated influenza vaccine. TCRdb fed the RT-PCR reads into MiXCR, producing one record per CDR3 protein. The data contain roughly 780,000 distinct CDR3 sequences, less than 20% of them singletons. The sequenced sample was PBMCs from blood, obtained roughly 5 days after vaccination. Receptors originate from a man in his fifties who received an inactivated influenza vaccine.

This clonotype appeared many times. The chain carries TRBV20-1 and TRBJ2-3, with TRBD2 identical over 8 bases. V lost 3 bases and J lost 1; bases outside the gene matches: 6. Germline V gene lookup returns CDR1 DFQATT and CDR2 SNEGSKA (reference sequence). This CDR3 has 15 residues. In DNA, the CDR3 is TGCAGTGCTAGTGACCTAGCGGGTGGCACAGATACGCAGTATTTT. The encoded protein is CSASDLAGGTDTQYF.

This clonotype was recorded many times. The J gene is TRBJ2-7, the V gene TRBV20-1; D is possibly TRBD2 (6 bases). V was pared by 0 bases and J by 5 bases, with 20 bases between. The CDR3 sequence is 16 residues long. From germline, CDR1 is DFQATT and CDR2 SNEGSKA (reference sequence). The CDR3 reads CSAREISRRGHNEQYF. The CDR3 DNA follows: TGCAGTGCTAGAGAAATCTCAAGGAGGGGCCACAACGAGCAGTACTTC.

This clonotype has a count of ten or more. V usage is TRBV6-1 and J usage is TRBJ2-2, with 7 nucleotides matching TRBD1. V was clipped by 6 bases and J by 3 bases; unmatched bases: 10. The CDR3 runs 16 residues. Germline CDR1 is MNHNS and CDR2 is SASEGT. CDR3 in DNA: TGTGCCAGCAGACCTACAGGGGTGTGGTACACCGGGGAGCTGTTTTTT. It yields the protein CASRPTGVWYTGELFF.

Comments on this clonotype: A much larger clone sits a single nucleotide away, making a read error possible. The CDR3 coding sequence is TGCAGTGCTAGAGATACGAACATCAACTATGGCTACACCTTC. Translation: CSARDTNINYGYTF. The chain uses TRBV20-1 and TRBJ1-2, with no clear D. Trimming left V 0 bases short and J 2 bases short, with 10 bases between. This CDR3 has 14 amino acids. The germline CDR1 and CDR2 sequences are DFQATT and SNEGSKA (reference sequence).

The V and J genes are TRBV6-2 or TRBV6-3 and TRBJ2-7; D not resolved. Trimming removed 2 bases at V and 0 bases at J, with 14 bases between. This CDR3 spans 16 amino acids. Looked up from germline, CDR1 is MNHEY and CDR2 is SVGEGT. The CDR3 coding sequence is TGTGCCAGCAGTTACGCCCCAGAGCGCAACTCCTACGAGCAGTACTTC. Translation: CASSYAPERNSYEQYF.

This clonotype has at least ten counts. This chain connects TRBV20-1 to TRBJ1-6; no definite D call. V was shortened by 3 bases and J by 7 bases, with 13 bases between the two germline ends. Germline assignment: CDR1 DFQATT and CDR2 SNEGSKA (reference sequence). The CDR3 runs 14 residues. CDR3 coding DNA: TGCAGTGCTAGCTTTAGAGGAATCAATTCACCCCTCCACTTT. Its protein is CSASFRGINSPLHF.

This clonotype was counted only a few times. The chain combines TRBV6-2 or TRBV6-3 with TRBJ1-5; D is unresolved. Germline-derived CDR1 and CDR2 are MNHEY and SVGEGT. V was trimmed by 6 bases and J by 3 bases, leaving 12 bases between them. The CDR3 spans 14 residues. CDR3 loop: CASRKTALNQPQHF. CDR3 DNA: TGTGCCAGCAGAAAGACGGCCCTCAATCAGCCCCAGCATTTT.

The rearrangement links TRBV7-9 to TRBJ2-2; 7 bases match TRBD2. V shed 3 bases, J shed 13 bases, and the junction held 8 bases outside the gene matches. Germline V gene lookup returns CDR1 SEHNR and CDR2 FQNEAQ (reference sequence). CDR3 length: 13 residues. The CDR3 loop reads CASSLGTTGGLFF. The DNA of the CDR3 is TGTGCCAGCAGCTTGGGGACTACCGGCGGGCTGTTTTTT.

V and J are TRBV20-1 and TRBJ2-7, with TRBD2 matching over 11 bases. V lost 6 bases to trimming and J lost 3 bases; unmatched junction nucleotides: 1. The CDR3 is 12 amino acids. Germline CDR1 DFQATT, CDR2 SNEGSKA (reference sequence). This chain's CDR3 is CSALAGGYEQYF. The DNA of the CDR3 is TGCAGTGCCCTAGCGGGAGGCTACGAGCAGTACTTC.